Sequencing of this T cell receptor (beta chain) was carried out in a study of cytomegalovirus exposure and HLA in healthy donors. Study as a whole: HLA-typed donors were the source of 80 million to 90 million unique TCRs, which an early data release held. Broader study findings: TCR beta chains numbering approximately 150 were designated cytomegalovirus-associated. TCR beta sequences reportedly predicted most subjects' HLA-A and HLA-B alleles accurately.

The CDR3 is 16 amino acids. The ends lost 0 bases at V and 10 bases at J; junction bases unmatched: 11. Looked up from germline, CDR1 is SGHTA and CDR2 is FQGTGA. 13 Jbeta primers and 60 Vbeta primers were used for the PCR. Sequenced by immunoSEQ multiplex PCR; TCRdb stores in-frame clones only, minus some. The top ten hold approximately 2% of the sample, which has almost 200,000 clones, around 78% seen once. Of note for this clone: No antigen is known for it.

The specimen was PBMCs. The chain links TRBV7-3 to TRBJ2-1; the match to TRBD2 covers 8 bases. This receptor was obtained from a man aged 30 to 39 in good health and CMV-seronegative. Written as DNA, the CDR3 is TGTGCCAGCAGCTTAACGCCGGACAATAGCGGGAAAGAGCAGTTCTTC. Translation: CASSLTPDNSGKEQFF. Full variable domain (outside the CDR3, taken from reference TRBV7-3 and TRBJ2-1): GAGVSQTPSNKVTEKGKYVELRCDPISGHTALYWYRQSLGQGPEFLIYFQGTGAADDSGLPNDRFFAVRPEGSVSTLKIQRTERGDSAVYLCASSLTPDNSGKEQFFGPGTRLTVL.